This T cell receptor (beta chain) is from a study of OX40 agonist ivuxolimab in advanced cancers. At the level of the study: At doses from 0.01 to 10 mg/kg, patients were given intravenous ivuxolimab every 2 weeks. Of mixed ages from about 23 to 90 and averaging about 56 years, the group was approximately 80% male. Findings and limits, study-wide: Partial responders at 0.1-3.0 mg/kg showed near-lowest clonal expansion.

Assay used: immunoSEQ multiplex PCR; TCRdb lists only in-frame clones, some missing. The sample consists of more than 80,000 clones, about 88% of them appearing once. About this clone: Its antigen remains unidentified.

Germline loops: CDR1 SGHDN, CDR2 FVKESK. This CDR3 comprises 13 residues. Trimming took 0 bases from V and 4 from J, leaving 6 bases between them. This chain uses TRBV14 with TRBJ1-2; unclear D gene. The sequence was obtained from an adult with an advanced solid tumor such as melanoma, head and neck, liver or kidney cancer. Material: CD4+ or CD8+ T cells sorted from blood, obtained in a trial of the OX40 agonist ivuxolimab. As DNA, the CDR3 is TGTGCCAGCAGCCAAGATCGCACCTATGGCTACACCTTC. Protein product: CASSQDRTYGYTF.